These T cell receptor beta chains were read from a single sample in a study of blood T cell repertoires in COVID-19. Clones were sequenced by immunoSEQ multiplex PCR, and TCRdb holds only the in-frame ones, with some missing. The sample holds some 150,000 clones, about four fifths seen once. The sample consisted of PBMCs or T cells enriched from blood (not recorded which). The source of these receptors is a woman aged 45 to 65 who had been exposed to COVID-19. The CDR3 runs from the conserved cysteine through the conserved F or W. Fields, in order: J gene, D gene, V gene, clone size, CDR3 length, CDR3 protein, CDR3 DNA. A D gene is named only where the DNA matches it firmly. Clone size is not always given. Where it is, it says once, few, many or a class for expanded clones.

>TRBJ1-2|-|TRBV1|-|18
CTSSPHPGQGKAGYGYTF
TGCACCAGCAGCCCACACCCGGGACAGGGAAAGGCCGGCTATGGCTACACCTTC
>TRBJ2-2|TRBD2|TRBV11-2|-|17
CASSLVASSGLTGELFF
TGTGCCAGCAGCTTAGTAGCGTCTAGCGGCCTCACCGGGGAGCTGTTTTTT
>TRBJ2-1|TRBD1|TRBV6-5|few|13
CATKVGETGLGFF
TGTGCCACGAAAGTTGGCGAGACAGGGTTGGGGTTCTTC
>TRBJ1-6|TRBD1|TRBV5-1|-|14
CASSPETGNSPLHF
TGCGCCAGCAGCCCAGAGACAGGGAATTCACCCCTCCACTTT
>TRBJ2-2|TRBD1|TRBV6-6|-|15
CASSLDRGLAGELFF
TGTGCCAGCAGTCTCGACAGGGGGCTCGCCGGGGAGCTGTTTTTT
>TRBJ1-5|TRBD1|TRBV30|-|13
CAWSGQGGQPQHF
TGTGCCTGGTCGGGACAGGGTGGCCAGCCCCAGCATTTT
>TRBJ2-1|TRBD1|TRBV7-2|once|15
CASRITGVTGNEQFF
TGTGCCAGCCGCATTACAGGGGTCACCGGCAATGAGCAGTTCTTC
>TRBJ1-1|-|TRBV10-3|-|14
CAISEVTSNTEAFF
TGTGCCATCAGTGAAGTTACTTCGAACACTGAAGCTTTCTTT
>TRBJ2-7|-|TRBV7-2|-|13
CASSLRRGGEQYF
TGTGCCAGCAGCTTGAGACGTGGGGGGGAGCAGTACTTC
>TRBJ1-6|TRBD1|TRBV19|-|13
CASDDRGLSPLHF
TGTGCCAGCGACGACAGGGGGCTTTCACCCCTCCACTTT
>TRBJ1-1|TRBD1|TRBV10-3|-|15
CAISPATGMNTEAFF
TGTGCCATCAGCCCCGCGACAGGGATGAACACTGAAGCTTTCTTT
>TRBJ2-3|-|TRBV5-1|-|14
CASSLASVADTQYF
TGCGCCAGCAGTTTGGCTAGCGTCGCAGATACGCAGTATTTT
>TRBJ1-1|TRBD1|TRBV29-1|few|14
CSAKTGVGNTEAFF
TGCAGCGCAAAGACAGGGGTGGGGAACACTGAAGCTTTCTTT
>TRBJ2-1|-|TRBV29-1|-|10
CSVFHGGQFF
TGCAGCGTTTTCCACGGTGGGCAGTTCTTC
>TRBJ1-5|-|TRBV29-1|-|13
CSARTANNQPQHF
TGCAGCGCCCGGACAGCCAACAATCAGCCCCAGCATTTT
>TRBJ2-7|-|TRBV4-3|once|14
CASSQGAGTYEQYF
TGCGCCAGCAGCCAGGGGGCCGGGACCTACGAGCAGTACTTC
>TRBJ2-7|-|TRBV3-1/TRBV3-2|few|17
CASSQGPSFGFAYEQYF
TGTGCCAGCAGCCAAGGACCTAGTTTTGGCTTTGCCTACGAGCAGTACTTC
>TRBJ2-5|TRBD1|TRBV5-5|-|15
CASSLSGGNQETQYF
TGTGCCAGCAGCTTGTCAGGGGGAAACCAAGAGACCCAGTACTTC
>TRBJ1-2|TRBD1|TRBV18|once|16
CASQPTGGRRNYGYTF
TGTGCCAGCCAACCTACAGGGGGCCGTCGCAACTATGGCTACACCTTC
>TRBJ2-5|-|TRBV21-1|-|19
CASSKDNLSASGDQETQYF
TGTGCCAGCAGCAAAGACAATTTAAGTGCTAGCGGGGACCAAGAGACCCAGTACTTC
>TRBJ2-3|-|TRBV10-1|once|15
CASSEERVPPDTQYF
TGCGCCAGCAGTGAAGAGCGAGTACCCCCAGATACGCAGTATTTT
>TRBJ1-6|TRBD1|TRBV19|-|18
CASSDHLPGQGANSPLHF
TGTGCCAGTAGTGATCACCTACCGGGACAGGGGGCGAATTCACCCCTCCACTTT
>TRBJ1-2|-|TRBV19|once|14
CASLRGPGFYGYTF
TGTGCCAGTCTGCGGGGGCCAGGGTTCTATGGCTACACCTTC
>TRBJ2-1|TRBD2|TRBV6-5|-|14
CASSYFGGYNEQFF
TGTGCCAGCAGTTACTTCGGGGGGTACAATGAGCAGTTCTTC
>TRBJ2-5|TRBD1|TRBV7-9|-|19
CASSLAWGPPGQGDETQYF
TGTGCCAGCAGCTTAGCTTGGGGTCCGCCGGGACAGGGGGACGAGACCCAGTACTTC
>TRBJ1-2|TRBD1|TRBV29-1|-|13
CSVGQGPNYGYTF
TGCAGCGTTGGACAGGGGCCGAACTATGGCTACACCTTC
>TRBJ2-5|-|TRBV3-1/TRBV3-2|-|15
CASSQVGELGETQYF
TGTGCCAGCAGCCAAGTCGGGGAGCTTGGGGAGACCCAGTACTTC
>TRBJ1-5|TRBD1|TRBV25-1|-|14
CASSELGGEQPQHF
TGTGCCAGCAGTGAATTAGGGGGCGAACAGCCCCAGCATTTT
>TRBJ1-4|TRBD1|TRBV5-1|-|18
CASRPLGQGVTTNEKLFF
TGCGCCAGCAGGCCCCTGGGACAGGGAGTAACGACTAATGAAAAACTGTTTTTT
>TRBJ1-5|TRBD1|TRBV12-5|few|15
CASGPGQGSNQPQHF
TGTGCTAGTGGCCCCGGACAGGGTTCCAATCAGCCCCAGCATTTT
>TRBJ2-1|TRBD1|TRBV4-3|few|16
CASSQDLPGGMDEQFF
TGCGCCAGCAGCCAAGATCTGCCAGGGGGCATGGATGAGCAGTTCTTC
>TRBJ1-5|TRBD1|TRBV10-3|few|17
CAISESDRGYSNQPQHF
TGTGCCATCAGTGAGTCGGACAGGGGCTATAGCAATCAGCCCCAGCATTTT